These 11 T cell receptor beta chains share one sample of origin, sequenced in a study of T-cell memory formation after mild COVID-19 listed by TCRdb under 2021. The library came from 5' RACE. The reads were generated on an Illumina NovaSeq 6000. TCRdb applied fastp at Q25 and MiXCR to the public reads, then kept only in-frame beta chains. Identical CDR3 proteins give one entry, which carries the most common genes and DNA. Present in this sample are approximately 230,000 distinct CDR3 sequences, 16% of which were seen just once. The ten largest account for 3% to 4.5% of the sample. Sequencing used PBMCs or a T cell subset sorted from them (not recorded which). The receptor source for this set is a man younger than 35 who had mild COVID-19 (a few samples of this study predate the infection). The sample titles of this study are shuffled in the database, so cell type and time point are left out; the donor was told from shared clones.

This clonotype was found a few times. The rearrangement joins TRBV5-1 to TRBJ2-2; 9 nucleotides align to TRBD1. Looked up from germline, CDR1 is SGHRS and CDR2 is YFSETQ. The CDR3 sequence is 17 residues long. V lost 4 bases to trimming and J lost 1 base; unmatched junction nucleotides: 8. This chain's CDR3 is CASSPGTGIVNTGELFF. CDR3 DNA sequence: TGCGCCAGCAGCCCCGGGACAGGGATCGTGAACACCGGGGAGCTGTTTTTT.

This sequence joins TRBV11-2 and TRBJ2-5; 7 bases match TRBD1. CDR1 and CDR2 from the germline V gene are SGHAT and FQNNGV. This CDR3 has 14 residues. V was pared by 4 bases and J by 3 bases, with 5 bases of the junction left unmatched. CDR3 loop: CASSSSGTEETQYF. The DNA of the CDR3 is TGTGCCAGCAGCTCCTCCGGGACAGAAGAGACCCAGTACTTC.

This clonotype was observed a handful of times. The chain has TRBV7-2 and TRBJ2-3; no clear D gene. V was clipped by 5 bases and J by 2 bases, with 17 bases between them. This CDR3 has 16 amino acids. CDR1 and CDR2 from the germline V gene are SGHTA and FQGNSA. The CDR3: CASSRQGGLYTDTQYF. The CDR3 DNA reads TGTGCCAGCAGCCGTCAAGGTGGTCTGTACACAGATACGCAGTATTTT. The complete variable domain, with remaining parts taken from reference TRBV7-2 and TRBJ2-3, reads GAGVSQSPSNKVTEKGKDVELRCDPISGHTALYWYRQSLGQGLEFLIYFQGNSAPDKSGLPSDRFSAERTGGSVSTLTIQRTQQEDSAVYLCASSRQGGLYTDTQYFGPGTRLTVL.

The chain links TRBV6-5 to TRBJ2-2; 7 bases map to TRBD1. Trimming at V came to 5 bases and at J to 1 base, leaving 7 bases not matched to a gene. This CDR3 contains 16 residues. CDR1 is MNHEY, CDR2 SVGAGI, per germline. This CDR3 reads CASSPRGQRNTGELFF. The CDR3 DNA reads TGTGCCAGCAGTCCAAGGGGACAGCGGAACACCGGGGAGCTGTTTTTT.

This chain uses TRBV29-1 with TRBJ2-5; no definite D call. The CDR3 contains 12 residues. Between the trimmed V and J ends, which lost 4 bases and 2 bases, there was a span of 8 bases. CDR1 and CDR2 (germline): SQVTM, ANQGSEA. CDR3 sequence (DNA): TGCAGCGTTGGGATAAATCAAGAGACCCAGTACTTC. As protein: CSVGINQETQYF. Supplemented by reference TRBV29-1 and TRBJ2-5, the full variable domain reads SAVISQKPSRDICQRGTSLTIQCQVDSQVTMMFWYRQQPGQSLTLIATANQGSEATYESGFVIDKFPISRPNLTFSTLTVSNMSPEDSSIYLCSVGINQETQYFGPGTRLLVL.

This clonotype was counted only a few times. For the CDR3, the DNA is TGCGCCAGCAGCCAAGGGGACTCACGAAAGACACATACGCAGTATTTT. It is translated as CASSQGDSRKTHTQYF. J is TRBJ2-3 and V is TRBV4-3; perhaps TRBD2 as D (6 bases). The V gene's germline CDR1 is LGHNA and CDR2 YSLEER. The CDR3 has 16 residues. Trimming pared 1 base from V and 7 bases from J, leaving 18 bases between.

J is TRBJ1-1 and V is TRBV7-3; TRBD1 might be the D (5 bases). Trimming left V 5 bases short and J 6 bases short, with 13 bases between. The germline gives CDR1 SGHTA, CDR2 FQGTGA. This CDR3 region has 13 residues. CDR3 loop: CASSVGTAPEAFF. DNA for the CDR3: TGTGCCAGCAGCGTAGGGACGGCCCCTGAAGCTTTCTTT. Drawing the rest from reference TRBV7-3 and TRBJ1-1, the complete variable domain is GAGVSQTPSNKVTEKGKYVELRCDPISGHTALYWYRQSLGQGPEFLIYFQGTGAADDSGLPNDRFFAVRPEGSVSTLKIQRTERGDSAVYLCASSVGTAPEAFFGQGTRLTVV.

This clonotype was counted only a few times. J is TRBJ2-7 and V is TRBV7-2; D is unresolved. CDR3 length: 15 residues. Germline V gene sequence: CDR1 SGHTA, CDR2 FQGNSA. Trimming pared 7 bases from V and 4 bases from J, leaving 20 bases between. DNA of the CDR3: TGTGCCAGCAAACCCCGGGTAGAGAGTTCGTACGAGCAGTACTTC. This codes for CASKPRVESSYEQYF.

In this sample, this clonotype turned up a few times. This chain links TRBV7-9 with TRBJ1-2; D unresolved. Deletions cut 3 bases from V and 1 base from J, with 9 bases between. CDR3 length equals 14 residues. Germline CDR1 SEHNR, CDR2 FQNEAQ (reference sequence). CDR3 amino acids: CASSFREGNYGYTF. The CDR3 region has the DNA TGTGCCAGCAGCTTTCGGGAGGGTAACTATGGCTACACCTTC. The full variable domain, its missing parts supplied by reference TRBV7-9 and TRBJ1-2, is DTGVSQNPRHKITKRGQNVTFRCDPISEHNRLYWYRQTLGQGPEFLTYFQNEAQLEKSRLLSDRFSAERPKGSFSTLEIQRTEQGDSAMYLCASSFREGNYGYTFGSGTRLTVV.

The chain links TRBV6-1 to TRBJ1-4, with D perhaps TRBD1 (6 bases). The CDR3 loop spans 15 amino acids. Per germline, CDR1 MNHNS and CDR2 SASEGT. Trimming shortened V by 4 bases and J by 3 bases, and 12 bases separated the two germline ends. CDR3 nucleotides: TGTGCCAGCAGTGGGGGGACAACTTCTAATGAAAAACTGTTTTTT. Protein product: CASSGGTTSNEKLFF.

This clonotype was picked up many times. The chain uses TRBV4-3 and TRBJ1-2, with TRBD1 matching 8 bases. The CDR3 length is 17 residues. With V trimmed by 0 bases and J by 2 bases, 8 bases remained unmatched. Germline V gene sequence: CDR1 LGHNA, CDR2 YSLEER. CDR3 protein: CASSQDWQGAVNYGYTF. The CDR3 nucleotides are TGCGCCAGCAGCCAAGATTGGCAGGGGGCTGTAAACTATGGCTACACCTTC.